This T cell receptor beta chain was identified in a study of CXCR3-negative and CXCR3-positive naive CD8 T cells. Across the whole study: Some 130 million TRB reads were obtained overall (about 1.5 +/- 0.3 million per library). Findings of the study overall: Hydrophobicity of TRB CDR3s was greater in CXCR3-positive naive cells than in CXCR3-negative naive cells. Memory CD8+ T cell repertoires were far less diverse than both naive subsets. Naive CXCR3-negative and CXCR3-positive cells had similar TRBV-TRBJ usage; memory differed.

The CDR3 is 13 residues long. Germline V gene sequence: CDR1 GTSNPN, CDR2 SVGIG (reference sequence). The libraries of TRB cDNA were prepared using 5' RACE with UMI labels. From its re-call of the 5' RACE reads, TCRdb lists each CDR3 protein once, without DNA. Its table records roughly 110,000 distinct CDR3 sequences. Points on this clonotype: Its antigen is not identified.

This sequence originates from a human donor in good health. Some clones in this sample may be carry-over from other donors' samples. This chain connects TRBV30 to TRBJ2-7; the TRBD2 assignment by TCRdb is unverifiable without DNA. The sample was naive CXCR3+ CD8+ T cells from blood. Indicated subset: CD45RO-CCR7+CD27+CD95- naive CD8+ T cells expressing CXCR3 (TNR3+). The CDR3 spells CAWALGRNYEQYF.